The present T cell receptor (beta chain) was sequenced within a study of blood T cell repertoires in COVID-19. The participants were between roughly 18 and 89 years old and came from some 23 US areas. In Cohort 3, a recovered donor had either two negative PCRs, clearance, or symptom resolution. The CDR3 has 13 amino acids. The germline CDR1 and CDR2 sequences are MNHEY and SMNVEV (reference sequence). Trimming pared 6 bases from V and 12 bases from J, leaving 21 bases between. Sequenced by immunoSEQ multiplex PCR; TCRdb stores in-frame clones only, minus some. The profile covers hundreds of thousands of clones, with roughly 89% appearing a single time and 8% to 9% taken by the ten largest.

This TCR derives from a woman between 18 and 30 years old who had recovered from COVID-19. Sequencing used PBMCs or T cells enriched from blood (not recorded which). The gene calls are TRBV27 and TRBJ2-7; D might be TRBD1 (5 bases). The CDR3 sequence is CASSRAGSHRWYF. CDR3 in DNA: TGTGCCAGCAGCAGGGCCGGGTCTCACCGGTGGTACTTC.